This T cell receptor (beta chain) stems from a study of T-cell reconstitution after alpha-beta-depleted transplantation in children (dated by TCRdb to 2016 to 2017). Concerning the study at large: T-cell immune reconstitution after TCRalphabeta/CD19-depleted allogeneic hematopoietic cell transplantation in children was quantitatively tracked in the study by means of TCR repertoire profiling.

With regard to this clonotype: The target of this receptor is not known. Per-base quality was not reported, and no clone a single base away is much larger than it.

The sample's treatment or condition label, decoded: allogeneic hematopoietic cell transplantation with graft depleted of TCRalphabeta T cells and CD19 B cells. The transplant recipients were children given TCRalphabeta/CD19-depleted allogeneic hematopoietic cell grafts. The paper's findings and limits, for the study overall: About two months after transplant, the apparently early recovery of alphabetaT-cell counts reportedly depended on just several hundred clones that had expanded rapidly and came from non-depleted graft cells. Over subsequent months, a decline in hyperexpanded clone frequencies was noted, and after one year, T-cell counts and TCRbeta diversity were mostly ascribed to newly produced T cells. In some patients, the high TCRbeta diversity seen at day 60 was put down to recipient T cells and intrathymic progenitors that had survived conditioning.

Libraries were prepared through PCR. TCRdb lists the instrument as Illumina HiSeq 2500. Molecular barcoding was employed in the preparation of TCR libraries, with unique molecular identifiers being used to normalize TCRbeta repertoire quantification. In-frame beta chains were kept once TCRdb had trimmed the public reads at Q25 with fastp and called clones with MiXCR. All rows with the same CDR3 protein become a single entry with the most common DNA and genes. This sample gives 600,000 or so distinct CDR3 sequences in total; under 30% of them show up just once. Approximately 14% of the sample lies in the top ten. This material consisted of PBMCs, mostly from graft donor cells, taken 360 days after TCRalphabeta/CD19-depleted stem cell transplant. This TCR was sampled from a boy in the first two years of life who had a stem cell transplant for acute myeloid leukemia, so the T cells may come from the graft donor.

DNA sequence: TGTGCCAGCAGTGTTGGCGACAGGTTCTCCTACGAGCAGTACTTC. The translation is CASSVGDRFSYEQYF. Recombination linked TRBV11-2 to TRBJ2-7; a tentative D match to TRBD1 spans 6 bases. The CDR3 numbers 15 residues from cysteine through phenylalanine. Here the CDR3 DNA is all that survives: 45 bases in frame from base 1. The germline V gene sets CDR1 to SGHAT and CDR2 to FQNNGV. V loses 6 bases of germline sequence and J loses 0 bases, and the interval between the two ends is 15 bases.